This record concerns one TCR beta chain sequence. Its antigen is not known. J gave up 4 bases and V 0 bases, and 5 bases lay outside the gene matches. CDR1 and CDR2 from the germline V gene are SGHNT and YYREEE (reference sequence). This CDR3 comprises 15 residues. This specimen belongs to a study of cytomegalovirus exposure and HLA in healthy donors. Points from the study as a whole: Subsequent analysis found a tendency for first-cohort TCR clusters to co-occur within the 120 or so validation repertoires. It was 150 or so TCR beta chains that were listed as cytomegalovirus-associated. Among TCR sequences, most were rare, though some public TCRs appeared in many donors.

TCRdb's table, derived via immunoSEQ multiplex PCR, lists solely in-frame clones and lacks some. The repertoire consists of about 95,000 clones, with about 85% occurring once and the leading ten covering about 20%. The rearrangement links TRBV5-4 to TRBJ1-1; TRBD1 aligns across 8 bases. Sequencing input: PBMCs. The clonotype was recovered from a man between 18 and 29 years old in good health and CMV-seropositive. The CDR3 DNA follows: TGTGCCAGCAGCTTGGCCGACACAGGGGGCACTGAAGCTTTCTTT. Translating it yields CASSLADTGGTEAFF.